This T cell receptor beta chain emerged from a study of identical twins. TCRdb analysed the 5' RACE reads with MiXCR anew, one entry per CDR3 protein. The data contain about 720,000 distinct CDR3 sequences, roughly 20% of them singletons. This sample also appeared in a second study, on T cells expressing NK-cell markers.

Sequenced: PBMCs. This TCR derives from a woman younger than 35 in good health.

The CDR3 sequence: CASRHEGRLGTQYF. CDR3 bases: TGTGCCAGCCGCCACGAAGGGCGTTTAGGGACCCAGTACTTC. The J gene is TRBJ2-5, the V gene TRBV27; D is uncertain. This CDR3 has 14 amino acids. The V end was cut by 8 bases, the J end by 7 bases, with 20 bases between. Per germline, CDR1 MNHEY and CDR2 SMNVEV (reference sequence).